These 15 T cell receptor beta chains share one sample of origin, sequenced in a study of T-cell memory formation after mild COVID-19. TCRdb re-called the 5' RACE reads with MiXCR, one entry per CDR3 protein. This table has hundreds of thousands of distinct CDR3 sequences, around a quarter appearing once. Sequenced input: PBMCs or a T cell subset sorted from them (not recorded which). These receptors were collected from an adult woman who had mild COVID-19 (a few samples of this study predate the infection). Cell type and time point are not known.

The chain joins TRBV2 to TRBJ2-3; a possible D gene is TRBD2 (6 bases). Germline V gene lookup returns CDR1 SNHLY and CDR2 FYNNEI. Between the trimmed V and J ends, which lost 7 bases and 11 bases, there was a span of 19 bases. The CDR3 contains 13 residues. The CDR3 loop reads CASIGGGRIKQYF. The CDR3 DNA sequence: TGTGCCAGCATTGGAGGAGGGAGAATTAAGCAGTATTTT.

This clonotype came up a few times. CDR3 sequence: CASSLGASGRSYQETQYF. The CDR3 bases are TGTGCCAGCAGCTTAGGAGCTAGCGGGAGGTCGTACCAAGAGACCCAGTACTTC. V gene TRBV7-9 combines with J gene TRBJ2-5; 11 bases line up with TRBD2. CDR3 length: 18 residues. With 1 base clipped from V and 0 bases from J, the junction kept 7 bases outside the gene matches. Germline values: CDR1 SEHNR, CDR2 FQNEAQ (reference sequence).

V and J are TRBV9 and TRBJ1-6; D uncertain. Looked up from germline, CDR1 is SGDLS and CDR2 is YYNGEE. V was pared by 1 base and J by 0 bases, with 14 bases between. This CDR3 region has 18 residues. The CDR3 spells CASSVKASGLSYNSPLHF. The CDR3 DNA reads as TGTGCCAGCAGCGTAAAAGCGAGCGGCCTCTCCTATAATTCACCCCTCCACTTT.

The sample holds a few counts of this clonotype. The chain carries TRBV7-7 and TRBJ2-1; 10 nucleotides agree with TRBD1. Germline CDR1 reads SSHAT; CDR2 reads FNYEAQ (reference sequence). Trimming removed 5 bases from V and 2 bases from J; junction bases left unmatched: 3. The CDR3 is 15 residues long. The chain's CDR3 is CASSHGQGAYNEQFF. For the CDR3, the DNA is TGTGCCAGCAGCCACGGACAGGGGGCCTACAATGAGCAGTTCTTC.

The rearrangement uses TRBV6-2 or TRBV6-3 and TRBJ2-1, with a weak D call TRBD1 (6 bases). Germline CDR1 is MNHEY and CDR2 is SVGEGT. V was clipped by 2 bases and J by 5 bases, with 13 bases between them. The CDR3 consists of 15 residues. The DNA of the CDR3 is TGTGCCAGCAGTTACCCGCAGGGGTACCACAATGAGCAGTTCTTC. It codes for CASSYPQGYHNEQFF.

The rearrangement links TRBV12-3 or TRBV12-4 to TRBJ1-5; D remains ambiguous. This CDR3 contains 15 residues. V gave up 9 bases and J gave up 0 bases, with 15 bases separating them. CDR3 amino acids: CASLPASYSNQPQHF. The CDR3 DNA follows: TGTGCCAGTCTCCCCGCATCGTATAGCAATCAGCCCCAGCATTTT.

This clonotype has more than one count but fewer than ten. V usage is TRBV12-3 or TRBV12-4 and J usage is TRBJ2-1; tentatively, D is TRBD1 (5 bases). CDR3 length: 13 amino acids. Deletions cut 3 bases from V and 6 bases from J, with 9 bases between. The CDR3 is CASSFRQLNEQFF. Here the CDR3 DNA reads TGTGCCAGCAGTTTCCGACAGCTCAATGAGCAGTTCTTC.

The V and J genes are TRBV7-2 and TRBJ2-7, with 10 bases aligning to TRBD2. With 5 bases clipped from V and 6 bases from J, the junction kept 13 bases outside the gene matches. Looked up from germline, CDR1 is SGHTA and CDR2 is FQGNSA. The CDR3 sequence is 16 residues long. The CDR3, as DNA: TGTGCCAGCAGCCCCCGGACTAGCGGCGGGGGAGTCGAGCAGTACTTC. Its protein is CASSPRTSGGGVEQYF.

This chain joins TRBV7-9 and TRBJ2-7; D is ambiguous. V lost 4 bases, J lost 3 bases, and 13 bases lay in between. Germline CDR1 SEHNR, CDR2 FQNEAQ (reference sequence). The CDR3 consists of 14 residues. The CDR3 sequence: CASSSTAGIYEQYF. CDR3 sequence (DNA): TGTGCCAGCAGCTCGACGGCAGGAATCTACGAGCAGTACTTC.

V is TRBV28 and J is TRBJ2-7, with 8 bases aligning to TRBD1. The CDR3 sequence is 16 residues long. After removal of 8 bases from V and 7 bases from J, the junction contained 19 bases not matched to a gene. Germline V gene sequence: CDR1 MDHEN, CDR2 SYDVKM. CDR3 nucleotides: TGTGCCAGCCTATCCCGGTCCGGGACAGGCTTCCTGGAGCAGTACTTC. Its protein product is CASLSRSGTGFLEQYF. The entire variable domain, with the rest obtained from reference TRBV28 and TRBJ2-7, is as follows: DVKVTQSSRYLVKRTGEKVFLECVQDMDHENMFWYRQDPGLGLRLIYFSYDVKMKEKGDIPEGYSVSREKKERFSLILESASTNQTSMYLCASLSRSGTGFLEQYFGPGTRLTVT.

The chain employs TRBV7-8 and TRBJ1-5; TRBD1 might be the D (5 bases). This CDR3 is 15 amino acids long. V dropped 4 bases and J dropped 4 bases, with 14 bases sitting between them. The germline V gene encodes CDR1 SGHVS and CDR2 FQNEAQ. The CDR3 region has the DNA TGTGCCAGCAGCTCCACTCACGGGGCAAATCAGCCCCAGCATTTT. Translation: CASSSTHGANQPQHF.

This clonotype was observed a few times. This chain links TRBV5-1 with TRBJ2-1; 9 positions match TRBD2. After removal of 4 bases from V and 4 bases from J, the junction contained 6 bases not matched to a gene. The CDR3 is made up of 15 amino acids. Germline CDR1 is SGHRS and CDR2 is YFSETQ. The CDR3 DNA sequence: TGCGCCAGCAGCGGTATAGCGGGAGCTTACAATGAGCAGTTCTTC. As protein: CASSGIAGAYNEQFF.

The V call is TRBV5-5, the J call TRBJ2-1, with 11 bases matching TRBD2. V dropped 0 bases and J dropped 7; count of bases not matched to a gene: 3. The CDR3 loop spans 15 amino acids. Per germline, CDR1 SGHKS and CDR2 YYEKEE (reference sequence). This CDR3 reads CASSLGLAGKNEQFF. The CDR3 DNA reads TGTGCCAGCAGCTTGGGACTAGCGGGGAAAAATGAGCAGTTCTTC.

This clonotype was counted a few times. The gene calls are TRBV6-5 and TRBJ2-2; a weak D match, TRBD2 (7 bases). This CDR3 is 15 amino acids long. Germline V gene lookup returns CDR1 MNHEY and CDR2 SVGAGI. Trimming pared 2 bases from V and 5 bases from J, leaving 12 bases between. This CDR3 is CASSYAGADTGELFF. As DNA, the CDR3 is TGTGCCAGCAGTTACGCGGGGGCGGATACCGGGGAGCTGTTTTTT.

The genes are TRBV7-3 and TRBJ2-1; D remains ambiguous. This CDR3 is built from 12 residues. Trimming pared 5 bases from V and 5 bases from J, leaving 7 bases between. Germline-derived CDR1 and CDR2 are SGHTA and FQGTGA. DNA for the CDR3: TGTGCCAGCAGCGATGGGCACAATGAGCAGTTCTTC. This sequence encodes CASSDGHNEQFF.